The 15 T cell receptor beta chains below all came from one sample that was sequenced in a study of T cells in Graves' hyperthyroidism and ophthalmopathy. The investigators amplified TCR beta CDR3 regions from RNA transcripts. In the first-round RT-PCR of the TCR CDR3, the HTBI primer set was used. TCRdb redid the calling of the multiplex PCR reads with MiXCR, one entry per CDR3 protein. Here the sample spans about half a million distinct CDR3 sequences, less than 25% being singletons. Sample: blood. The receptors here all came from a man between 18 and 35 years old with Graves' hyperthyroidism.

Ten or more counts support this clonotype. The chain combines TRBV29-1 with TRBJ1-1, with TRBD1 as a possible D gene (5 bases). Germline V gene data show CDR1 as SQVTM and CDR2 as ANQGSEA. The CDR3 contains 12 residues. V lost 8 bases to trimming and J lost 1 base, with 11 bases between them. The CDR3 DNA follows: TGCAGCTCAAGGGACGGGAACACTGAAGCTTTCTTT. It translates to CSSRDGNTEAFF. The whole variable domain, remainder taken from reference TRBV29-1 and TRBJ1-1, is SAVISQKPSRDICQRGTSLTIQCQVDSQVTMMFWYRQQPGQSLTLIATANQGSEATYESGFVIDKFPISRPNLTFSTLTVSNMSPEDSSIYLCSSRDGNTEAFFGQGTRLTVV.

The sample holds many counts of this clonotype. The V and J genes are TRBV7-9 and TRBJ2-5, with D uncertain. Trimming took 0 bases from V and 5 from J, leaving 7 bases between them. The CDR3 runs to 13 residues. Germline CDR1 and CDR2: SEHNR and FQNEAQ (reference sequence). CDR3 sequence (DNA): TGTGCCAGCAGCTTAGCGAGGTGGGAGACCCAGTACTTC. Its translation: CASSLARWETQYF.

There are many counts of this clonotype. The gene calls are TRBV20-1 and TRBJ1-6; D is perhaps TRBD1 (5 bases). The germline gives CDR1 DFQATT, CDR2 SNEGSKA (reference sequence). The CDR3 has 15 amino acids. V lost 0 bases and J 7 bases, leaving 13 bases between the germline ends. CDR3 nucleotides: TGCAGTGCTAGAGATATGGGGGGGGACAATTCACCCCTCCACTTT. It specifies CSARDMGGDNSPLHF.

The chain combines TRBV6-5 with TRBJ1-1, with unresolved D. Germline V gene lookup returns CDR1 MNHEY and CDR2 SVGAGI. Trimming removed 3 bases at V and 4 bases at J, with 9 bases between. The CDR3 sequence is 13 residues long. CDR3 DNA: TGTGCCAGCAGTTATGCCCCACGCACTGAAGCTTTCTTT. Amino acid sequence: CASSYAPRTEAFF.

Ten or more counts support this clonotype. The chain employs TRBV2 and TRBJ2-7; no reliable D call. This CDR3 has 20 residues. Trimming removed 0 bases at V and 0 bases at J, with 24 bases between. Looked up from germline, CDR1 is SNHLY and CDR2 is FYNNEI. CDR3 amino acids: CASSEATIQASPFLSYEQYF. The CDR3 coding sequence is TGTGCCAGCAGTGAAGCCACCATCCAGGCGTCCCCTTTTCTCTCCTACGAGCAGTACTTC.

The table lists this clonotype with many counts. This chain joins TRBV6-1 and TRBJ2-2, with D hard to call. This CDR3 spans 13 amino acids. V dropped 8 bases and J dropped 5 bases, with 12 bases sitting between them. Germline CDR1 and CDR2: MNHNS and SASEGT. CDR3 residues: CASRVSWTGELFF. The CDR3 DNA is TGTGCCAGCCGGGTTAGCTGGACCGGGGAGCTGTTTTTT.

This clonotype was recorded many times. The V call is TRBV12-5, the J call TRBJ1-3; TRBD1 might be the D (6 bases). Between the trimmed V and J ends, which lost 4 bases and 0 bases, there was a span of 10 bases. The germline V gene encodes CDR1 LGHNT and CDR2 FRNRAP. The CDR3 loop spans 15 amino acids. CDR3 region: CASGSGDFSGNTIYF. Here the CDR3 DNA reads TGTGCTAGTGGTTCAGGGGATTTCTCTGGAAACACCATATATTTT. Variable domain in full (rest from reference TRBV12-5 and TRBJ1-3): DARVTQTPRHKVTEMGQEVTMRCQPILGHNTVFWYRQTMMQGLELLAYFRNRAPLDDSGMPKDRFSAEMPDATLATLKIQPSEPRDSAVYFCASGSGDFSGNTIYFGEGSWLTVV.

This clonotype was observed a few times. The chain combines TRBV13 with TRBJ1-2; D not certain. The V end was cut by 5 bases, the J end by 8 bases, with 21 bases between. The CDR3 has 15 amino acids. Germline V gene lookup returns CDR1 PRHDT and CDR2 FYEKMQ (reference sequence). The CDR3 region has the DNA TGTGCCAGCAGCACTCCCCTTGACCCTTTGGGCGGCTACACCTTC. Translated: CASSTPLDPLGGYTF.

This clonotype has a count of ten or more. The gene calls are TRBV12-3 or TRBV12-4 and TRBJ2-7; perhaps TRBD2 as D (5 bases). V lost 5 bases and J lost 7, with 15 bases in between. The CDR3 is 13 amino acids. CDR3 amino acids: CASSISGSVEQYF. Written as DNA, the CDR3 is TGTGCCAGCAGTATATCGGGGTCAGTGGAGCAGTACTTC.

The J gene is TRBJ2-7, the V gene TRBV7-8; D is ambiguous. V lost 5 bases to trimming and J lost 5 bases, with 16 bases between them. Looked up from germline, CDR1 is SGHVS and CDR2 is FQNEAQ. This CDR3 has 14 residues. The CDR3 DNA is TGTGCCAGCAGCCGAAGTATCGTTAACCACGAGCAGTACTTC. Translation: CASSRSIVNHEQYF. The whole variable domain, filled in from reference TRBV7-8 and TRBJ2-7, reads GAGVSQSPRYKVAKRGQDVALRCDPISGHVSLFWYQQALGQGPEFLTYFQNEAQLDKSGLPSDRFFAERPEGSVSTLKIQRTQQEDSAVYLCASSRSIVNHEQYFGPGTRLTVT.

This clonotype was observed a few times. This chain joins TRBV5-1 and TRBJ2-2; 7 positions agree with TRBD1. Per germline, CDR1 SGHRS and CDR2 YFSETQ. The CDR3 sequence is 15 residues long. Losses at the gene ends were 7 bases for V and 3 bases for J; bases not matched to a gene: 9. The CDR3 DNA follows: TGCGCCAGCGCATCAACAACAGGGGACACCGGGGAGCTGTTTTTT. Its translation: CASASTTGDTGELFF.

This chain connects TRBV7-8 to TRBJ2-4; possible D gene TRBD2, 7 bases. This CDR3 is built from 16 residues. Trimming pared 0 bases from V and 6 bases from J, leaving 15 bases between. Per germline, CDR1 SGHVS and CDR2 FQNEAQ. The CDR3 region has the DNA TGTGCCAGCAGCTTAGCGGGCTTGGCGGGGGCAAACATTCAGTACTTC. It is translated as CASSLAGLAGANIQYF.

This clonotype was found many times. The V gene is TRBV30, the J gene TRBJ1-2, with D unresolved. Germline V lookup: CDR1 GTSNPN, CDR2 SVGIG (reference sequence). The germline V and J ends were trimmed by 1 base and 5 bases, with 11 bases remaining between them. CDR3 length: 13 residues. As DNA, the CDR3 is TGTGCCTGGAGTGATAAGGTAGTATATGGCTACACCTTC. As protein: CAWSDKVVYGYTF.

J is TRBJ2-7 and V is TRBV9; 9 nucleotides match TRBD1. This CDR3 contains 14 residues. With 5 bases clipped from V and 3 bases from J, the junction kept 6 bases outside the gene matches. Germline values: CDR1 SGDLS, CDR2 YYNGEE. In DNA, the CDR3 is TGTGCCAGCAGTCCTAACAGGGGGCTCTACGAGCAGTACTTC. Encoded protein: CASSPNRGLYEQYF.

The chain couples TRBV12-3 or TRBV12-4 to TRBJ1-1; D may be TRBD1 (5 bases). The CDR3 runs to 12 residues. Trimming shortened V by 4 bases and J by 8 bases, and 11 bases separated the two germline ends. The CDR3 DNA sequence: TGTGCCAGCAGTTACGAGGCAGGGGAAGCTTTCTTT. Protein product: CASSYEAGEAFF.